This TCR beta chain was identified in a study of cytomegalovirus exposure and HLA in healthy donors. PCR was performed using 60 Vbeta and 13 Jbeta primers. Profiled with immunoSEQ multiplex PCR; TCRdb holds only in-frame clones, not every one. The sample lists roughly 73,000 clones; approximately 80% were seen once. There are 17 residues in the CDR3. The germline CDR1 and CDR2 sequences are MNHEY and SMNVEV (reference sequence). After removal of 3 bases from V and 3 bases from J, the junction contained 4 bases not matched to a gene. The sample comprised PBMCs. This receptor was identified in a man aged 40-50 years in good health and CMV-seronegative. The V gene is TRBV27, the J gene TRBJ2-3; TRBD2 matches 15 bases. The CDR3 region has the DNA TGTGCCAGCAGTTTTCGGACTAGCGGGGGGGTAACAGATACGCAGTATTTT. Protein product: CASSFRTSGGVTDTQYF.